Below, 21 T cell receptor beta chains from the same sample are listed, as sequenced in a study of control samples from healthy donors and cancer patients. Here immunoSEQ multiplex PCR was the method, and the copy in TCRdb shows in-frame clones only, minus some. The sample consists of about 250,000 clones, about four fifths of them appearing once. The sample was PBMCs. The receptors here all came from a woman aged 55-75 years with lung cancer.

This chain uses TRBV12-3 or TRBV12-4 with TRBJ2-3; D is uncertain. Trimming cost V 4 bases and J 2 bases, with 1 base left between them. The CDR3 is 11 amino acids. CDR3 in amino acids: CASSYTDTQYF. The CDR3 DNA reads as TGTGCCAGCAGTTACACAGATACGCAGTATTTT.

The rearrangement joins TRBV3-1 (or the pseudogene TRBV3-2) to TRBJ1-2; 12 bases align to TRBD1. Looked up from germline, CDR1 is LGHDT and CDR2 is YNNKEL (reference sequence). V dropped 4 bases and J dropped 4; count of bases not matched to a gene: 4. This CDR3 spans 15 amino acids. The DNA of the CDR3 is TGTGCCAGCAGCCTGCGGGGACAGGGGGCCTATGGCTACACCTTC. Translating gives CASSLRGQGAYGYTF.

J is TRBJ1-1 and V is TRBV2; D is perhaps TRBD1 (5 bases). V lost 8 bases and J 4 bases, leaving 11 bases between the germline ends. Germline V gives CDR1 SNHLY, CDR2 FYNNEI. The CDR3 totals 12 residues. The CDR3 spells CASQGSATEAFF. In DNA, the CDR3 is TGTGCCAGCCAGGGCTCGGCCACTGAAGCTTTCTTT.

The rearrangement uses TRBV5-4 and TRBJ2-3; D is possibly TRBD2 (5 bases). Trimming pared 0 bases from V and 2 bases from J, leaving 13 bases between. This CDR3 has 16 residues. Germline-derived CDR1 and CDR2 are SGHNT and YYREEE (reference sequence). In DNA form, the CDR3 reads TGTGCCAGCAGCTTGGGCCAGGAACGGGACACAGATACGCAGTATTTT. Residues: CASSLGQERDTDTQYF.

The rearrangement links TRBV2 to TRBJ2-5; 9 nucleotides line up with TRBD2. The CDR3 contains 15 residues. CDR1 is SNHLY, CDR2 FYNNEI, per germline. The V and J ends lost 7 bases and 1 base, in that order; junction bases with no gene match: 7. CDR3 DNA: TGTGCCAGCACCGTCGGCGGGGGGGTCCAAGAGACCCAGTACTTC. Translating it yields CASTVGGGVQETQYF.

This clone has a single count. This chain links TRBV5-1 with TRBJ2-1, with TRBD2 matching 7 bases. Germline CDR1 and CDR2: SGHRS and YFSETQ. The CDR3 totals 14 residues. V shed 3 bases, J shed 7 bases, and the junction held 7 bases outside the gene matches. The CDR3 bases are TGCGCCAGCAGCTACGGGCGGGAGTGGAATGAGCAGTTCTTC. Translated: CASSYGREWNEQFF.

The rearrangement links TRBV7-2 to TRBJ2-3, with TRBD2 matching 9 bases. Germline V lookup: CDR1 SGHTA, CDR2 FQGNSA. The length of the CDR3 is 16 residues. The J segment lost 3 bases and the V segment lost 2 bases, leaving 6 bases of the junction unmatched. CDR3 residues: CASSLRKGLATDTQYF. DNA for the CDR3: TGTGCCAGCAGCTTACGTAAGGGACTAGCAACAGATACGCAGTATTTT.

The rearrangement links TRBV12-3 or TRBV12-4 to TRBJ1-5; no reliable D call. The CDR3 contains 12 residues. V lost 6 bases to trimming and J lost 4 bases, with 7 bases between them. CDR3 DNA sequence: TGTGCCAGCAGAAGTTTAAATCAGCCCCAGCATTTT. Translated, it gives CASRSLNQPQHF.

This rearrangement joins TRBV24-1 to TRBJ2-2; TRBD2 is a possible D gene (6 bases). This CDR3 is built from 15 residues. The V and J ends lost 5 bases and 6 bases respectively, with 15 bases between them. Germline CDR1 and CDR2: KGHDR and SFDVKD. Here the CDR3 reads CATSGLPGGAGELFF. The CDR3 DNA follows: TGTGCCACCAGTGGGCTCCCCGGAGGGGCCGGGGAGCTGTTTTTT.

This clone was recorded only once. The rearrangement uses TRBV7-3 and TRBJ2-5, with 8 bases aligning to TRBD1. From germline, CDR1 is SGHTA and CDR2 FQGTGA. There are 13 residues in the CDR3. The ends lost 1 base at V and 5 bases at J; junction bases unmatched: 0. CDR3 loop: CASSLNRGETQYF. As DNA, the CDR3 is TGTGCCAGCAGCTTAAACAGGGGGGAGACCCAGTACTTC. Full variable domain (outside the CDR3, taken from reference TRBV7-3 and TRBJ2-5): GAGVSQTPSNKVTEKGKYVELRCDPISGHTALYWYRQSLGQGPEFLIYFQGTGAADDSGLPNDRFFAVRPEGSVSTLKIQRTERGDSAVYLCASSLNRGETQYFGPGTRLLVL.

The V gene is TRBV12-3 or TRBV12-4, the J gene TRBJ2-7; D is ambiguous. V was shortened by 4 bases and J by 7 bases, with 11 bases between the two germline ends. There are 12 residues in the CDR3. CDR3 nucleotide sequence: TGTGCCAGCAGTTCCCCTCCAGGTGAGCAGTACTTC. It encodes CASSSPPGEQYF.

The CDR3 protein is CASSLAGGDYNEQFF. As DNA, the CDR3 is TGTGCCAGCAGTCTAGCGGGGGGGGACTACAATGAGCAGTTCTTC. J is TRBJ2-1 and V is TRBV6-2 or TRBV6-3; 12 bases line up with TRBD2. CDR1 MNHEY and CDR2 SVGEGT come from the germline V gene. This CDR3 contains 15 residues. Trimming removed 5 bases from V and 3 bases from J; junction bases left unmatched: 2.

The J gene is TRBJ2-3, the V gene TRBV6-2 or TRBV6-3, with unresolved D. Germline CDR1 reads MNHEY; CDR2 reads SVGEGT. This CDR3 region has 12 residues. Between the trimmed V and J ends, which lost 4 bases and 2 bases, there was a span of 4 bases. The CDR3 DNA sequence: TGTGCCAGCAGTTCTTACACAGATACGCAGTATTTT. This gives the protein CASSSYTDTQYF.

CDR3 in amino acids: CASRRGRGEETQYF. The DNA of the CDR3 is TGCGCCAGCAGACGAGGCAGGGGAGAAGAGACCCAGTACTTC. The chain combines TRBV5-1 with TRBJ2-5; a possible D gene is TRBD1 (6 bases). V was clipped by 5 bases and J by 3 bases, with 14 bases between them. The CDR3 is made up of 14 amino acids. The germline V gene has CDR1 SGHRS and CDR2 YFSETQ.

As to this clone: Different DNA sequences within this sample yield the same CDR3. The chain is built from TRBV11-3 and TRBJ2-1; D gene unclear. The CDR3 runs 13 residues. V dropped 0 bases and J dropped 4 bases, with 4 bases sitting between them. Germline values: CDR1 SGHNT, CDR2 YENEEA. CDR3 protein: CASSLDQYNEQFF. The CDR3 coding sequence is TGTGCCAGCAGCTTAGATCAATACAATGAGCAGTTCTTC.

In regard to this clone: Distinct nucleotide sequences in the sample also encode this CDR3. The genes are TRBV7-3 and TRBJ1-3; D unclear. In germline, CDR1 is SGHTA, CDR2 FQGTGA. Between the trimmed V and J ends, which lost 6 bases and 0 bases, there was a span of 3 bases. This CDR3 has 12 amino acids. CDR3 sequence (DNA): TGTGCCAGCAGGGGCTCTGGAAACACCATATATTTT. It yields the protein CASRGSGNTIYF.

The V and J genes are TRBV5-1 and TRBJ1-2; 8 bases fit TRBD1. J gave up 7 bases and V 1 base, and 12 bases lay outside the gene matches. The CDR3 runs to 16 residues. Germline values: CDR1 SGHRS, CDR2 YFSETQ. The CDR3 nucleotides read TGCGCCAGCAGCTTGACCTCAGGGGGCCGTGGGGGTGGCTACACCTTC. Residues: CASSLTSGGRGGGYTF.

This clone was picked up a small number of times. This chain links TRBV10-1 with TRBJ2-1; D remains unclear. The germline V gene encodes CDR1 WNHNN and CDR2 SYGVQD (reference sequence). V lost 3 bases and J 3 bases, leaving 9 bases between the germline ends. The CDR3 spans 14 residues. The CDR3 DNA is TGCGCCAGCAGTGAAAGAGAGGTCTACAATGAGCAGTTCTTC. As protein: CASSEREVYNEQFF.

CDR3 in amino acids: CASSLQGTGDGYTF. The CDR3 nucleotides read TGTGCCAGCAGCTTACAAGGGACAGGGGACGGCTACACCTTC. The chain uses TRBV7-9 and TRBJ1-2; 10 bases are a match to TRBD1. CDR1 is SEHNR, CDR2 FQNEAQ, per germline (reference sequence). The CDR3 totals 14 residues. Trimming took 2 bases from V and 8 from J; bases not matched to a gene: 5.

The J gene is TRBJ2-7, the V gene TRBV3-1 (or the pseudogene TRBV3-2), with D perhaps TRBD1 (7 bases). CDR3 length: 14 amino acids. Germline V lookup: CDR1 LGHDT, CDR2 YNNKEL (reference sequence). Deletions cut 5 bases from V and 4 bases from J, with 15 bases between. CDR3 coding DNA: TGTGCCAGCAGCTATGGACAGGAGGGTTACGAGCAGTACTTC. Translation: CASSYGQEGYEQYF.

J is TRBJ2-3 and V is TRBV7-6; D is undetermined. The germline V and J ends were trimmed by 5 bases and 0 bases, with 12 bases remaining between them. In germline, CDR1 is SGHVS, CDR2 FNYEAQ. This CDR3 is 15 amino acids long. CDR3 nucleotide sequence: TGTGCCAGCAGCCTGCCGGCCTCTAGCACAGATACGCAGTATTTT. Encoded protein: CASSLPASSTDTQYF.